This is a list of T cell receptor beta chains from one sample in a study of blood T cells in healthy people across ages. A single record per CDR3 protein comes from TCRdb applying MiXCR to the 5' RACE reads. Here the sample spans more than 750,000 distinct CDR3 sequences, about 27% being singletons. This sample also appeared in a second study, on T cells of mothers and their children.

Source material: blood. The receptors originated from a middle-aged woman in good health. Both conserved end residues are part of each CDR3. The D gene is left open where the match is weak. Only some rows state a clone size, as once, few, many or a class for expanded clones.

J gene,D gene,V gene,clone size,CDR3 DNA,CDR3 protein
TRBJ2-7,TRBD1,TRBV6-6,.,TGTGCCAGCAATCTTGGGACAGGGGGCTCCTACAATGAGCAGTACTTC,CASNLGTGGSYNEQYF
TRBJ1-4,TRBD1,TRBV18,few,TGTGTCAGCACCCGGACAGGGAGCACTAATGAAAAACTGTTTTTT,CVSTRTGSTNEKLFF
TRBJ2-7,.,TRBV3-1,many,TGTGCCAGCAGCCAAGATTTAACAATTTCCTACGAGCAGTACTTC,CASSQDLTISYEQYF
TRBJ2-7,.,TRBV18,.,TGTGCCAGCTCACTCCGGGACCCGCAAGAGCAGTACTTC,CASSLRDPQEQYF
TRBJ2-5,.,TRBV7-8,.,TGTGCCAGCAGCTTAGTGGCGCCCCAAGAGACCCAGTACTTC,CASSLVAPQETQYF
TRBJ1-2,.,TRBV4-1,many,TGCGCCAGCAGCCAAACCGGGACAAATGGCTACACCTTC,CASSQTGTNGYTF
TRBJ2-7,.,TRBV5-1,.,TGCGCCAGCAGCTTGAGGACCAATCCAACGGGCGAGCAGTACTTC,CASSLRTNPTGEQYF
TRBJ1-2,.,TRBV28,few,TGTGCCAGCAGCTCCTTTGGCTACACCTTC,CASSSFGYTF
TRBJ2-1,.,TRBV27,few,TGTGCCAGCAGTGTCGGGGGGCTCTACAATGAGCAGTTCTTC,CASSVGGLYNEQFF
TRBJ1-2,.,TRBV6-5,many,TGTGCCAGCAGTTCGGTCAGCTATGGCTACACCTTC,CASSSVSYGYTF
TRBJ2-3,TRBD2,TRBV4-2,many,TGTGCCAGCAGCCAAGCGGGGGGAGCCACAGATACGCAGTATTTT,CASSQAGGATDTQYF
TRBJ2-1,.,TRBV30,many,TGTGCCTGGAGTGTTACGGCGGAGCAGTTCTTC,CAWSVTAEQFF
TRBJ2-1,.,TRBV21-1,.,TGTGCCAGCAGCAAAGGTGGGGTGGCCAGTCACCGCTACAATGAGCAGTTCTTC,CASSKGGVASHRYNEQFF
TRBJ2-4,TRBD2,TRBV2,few,TGTGCCAGCAGGGTTGGGCTAGCGGGGGAGCAGTACTTC,CASRVGLAGEQYF
TRBJ1-2,.,TRBV30,.,TGTGCCTGGAACGAGGGGACGGGAGGCTACACCTTC,CAWNEGTGGYTF
TRBJ1-2,.,TRBV4-3,few,TGCGCCAGCAGTTACATGGGGGAATCCTATGGCTACACCTTC,CASSYMGESYGYTF
TRBJ2-4,.,TRBV5-1,few,TGCGCCAGCAGCTCCACCCCCACTCAGCATCGGTACTTC,CASSSTPTQHRYF
TRBJ2-1,.,TRBV4-2,many,TGTGCCGGCAGCCAAGATTTGCGGCTAGGTCGGAATGAGCAGTTCTTC,CAGSQDLRLGRNEQFF
TRBJ1-4,TRBD1,TRBV12-3/TRBV12-4,.,TGTGCCAGCACCCCGGGACAGGTGAATGAAAAACTGTTTTTT,CASTPGQVNEKLFF
TRBJ2-3,.,TRBV12-3/TRBV12-4,.,TGTGCCAGCAGTTTAGCAGGGATGGGCGCAGATATGCAGTATTTT,CASSLAGMGADMQYF
TRBJ2-5,.,TRBV6-5,few,TGTGCCAGCAGTAATCACTGGAGCCTCCAAGAGACCCAGTACTTC,CASSNHWSLQETQYF
TRBJ2-1,TRBD2,TRBV20-1,.,TGCAGTGCCCCCCGGGGGACTAGCGGGGGCCGAGAGCAGTTCTTC,CSAPRGTSGGREQFF
TRBJ2-3,TRBD2,TRBV7-2,few,TGTGCCAGCAGCTTATCCGCGGCGGGGGGGCGGGGAGATACGCAGTATTTT,CASSLSAAGGRGDTQYF
TRBJ2-7,.,TRBV28,many,TGTGCCAGCCTTGACAGGAGCTCCTACGAGCAGTACTTC,CASLDRSSYEQYF
TRBJ1-2,TRBD1,TRBV12-3/TRBV12-4,.,TGTGCCTGCAGTTTATCAGGGGGCTATGGCGACACCTTC,CACSLSGGYGDTF
TRBJ2-5,.,TRBV5-1,many,TGCGCCAGCAGCTTGGAGCAGGGCCAAGAGACCCAGTACTTC,CASSLEQGQETQYF
TRBJ1-5,.,TRBV28,.,TGTGCCAGCAGCTACTCGGACACCTCATGGCGCAATCAGCCCCAGCATTTT,CASSYSDTSWRNQPQHF
TRBJ2-3,.,TRBV12-3/TRBV12-4,.,TGTGCCAGCAGTTTAGACGCCCCGACGAGTCCGAGCACAGATACGCAGTATTTT,CASSLDAPTSPSTDTQYF
TRBJ1-2,.,TRBV9,.,TGTGCCAGCAGCGTAGGGGGCAGGAGCTATGGCTACACCTTC,CASSVGGRSYGYTF
TRBJ1-2,.,TRBV20-1,.,TGCAGTATCTCCCCCGGGGGGACCTATGGCTACACCTTC,CSISPGGTYGYTF
TRBJ2-3,TRBD2,TRBV6-1,.,TGTGCCAGCAGTGGCACTAGCGGGGGGACGCAGTATTTT,CASSGTSGGTQYF
TRBJ1-6,TRBD1,TRBV28,few,TGTGCCAGCAGTCAGGACAGGCTACCTAATTCACCCCTCCACTTT,CASSQDRLPNSPLHF
TRBJ2-1,.,TRBV6-5,few,TGTGCCAGCACCTACGGAGGGGGGCGTCCCTACAATGAGCAGTTCTTC,CASTYGGGRPYNEQFF
TRBJ1-2,TRBD1,TRBV6-6,.,TGTGCCAGCAGTTCCACGGAACAGGGGGTTGACTATGGCTACACCTTC,CASSSTEQGVDYGYTF
TRBJ2-7,TRBD2,TRBV4-1,many,TGCGCCAGCAGCCCCGGGCTGGGGGGGAAATACGAGCAGTACTTC,CASSPGLGGKYEQYF
TRBJ2-3,TRBD2,TRBV6-1,few,TGTGCCAGCAGACCCAGCGGGGGGGCGGGAGATACGCAGTATTTT,CASRPSGGAGDTQYF
TRBJ2-2,.,TRBV5-1,.,TGCGCCAGCAGCTTGGAGATAGCGAACACCGGGGAGCTGTTTTTT,CASSLEIANTGELFF
TRBJ2-7,.,TRBV2,.,TGTGCCAGCTTGGGGAAGACCAACGAGCAGTACTTC,CASLGKTNEQYF
TRBJ2-1,.,TRBV7-6,.,.,CASSLFGQGNEQFF
TRBJ2-2,TRBD2,TRBV15,few,TGTGCCACCAGCAGAGGTCTAGCGGGTAACACCGGGGAGCTGTTTTTT,CATSRGLAGNTGELFF
TRBJ2-5,TRBD2,TRBV30,few,TGTGCCTGGAGTGTACCCCTACTAGCGGGGGGGCCGGAGACCCAGTACTTC,CAWSVPLLAGGPETQYF
TRBJ2-1,TRBD1,TRBV12-3/TRBV12-4,many,TGTGCCAGCAGACCCGGGACAGGGGACTACAATGAGCAGTTCTTC,CASRPGTGDYNEQFF
TRBJ2-1,TRBD1,TRBV6-6,.,TGTGCCAGCAGGTCCCCCGGACAGGGGGCATATGAGCAGTTCTTC,CASRSPGQGAYEQFF
TRBJ2-5,TRBD1,TRBV14,few,TGTGCCAGCAGCCAGAGGACAGGGATAGAAGAGACCCAGTACTTC,CASSQRTGIEETQYF
TRBJ2-5,.,TRBV7-3,many,TGTGCCAGCAGCTTAAAGGCAGGGGGGGTTGAGGAGACCCAGTACTTC,CASSLKAGGVEETQYF
TRBJ1-5,.,TRBV7-9,many,TGTGCCAGCAGTTTGGCCGGGAGCCAGCCCCAGCATTTT,CASSLAGSQPQHF
TRBJ2-7,.,TRBV27,few,TGTGCCAGCACTCGGGACTTAGGCTACGAGCAGTACTTC,CASTRDLGYEQYF
TRBJ2-7,TRBD1,TRBV29-1,many,TGCAGCGTCCAACGGGACAGGGGGGGTGAGCAGTACTTC,CSVQRDRGGEQYF
TRBJ1-5,.,TRBV28,few,TGTGCCAGCAGTTTTATTGACAGGAGCAATCAGCCCCAGCATTTT,CASSFIDRSNQPQHF
TRBJ2-7,.,TRBV3-1,.,TGTGCCAGCAGCCAAGATGTCGGCAGCTCCTACGAGCAGTACTTC,CASSQDVGSSYEQYF
TRBJ2-7,.,TRBV28,.,TGTGCCAGCAGGAAGAGGGATAGGTCCTACGAGCAGTACTTC,CASRKRDRSYEQYF
TRBJ1-2,.,TRBV4-2,many,TGTGCCAGCAGCCCCGAGAGTGGGTGGTACTATGGCTACACCTTC,CASSPESGWYYGYTF
TRBJ2-7,.,TRBV28,many,TGTGCCAGCAGTTTACGCAGGTACGAGCAGTACTTC,CASSLRRYEQYF
TRBJ2-7,TRBD2,TRBV18,few,TGTGCCAGCTCACCACCACAACCGGGACTAGCGCAATACGAGCAGTACTTC,CASSPPQPGLAQYEQYF
TRBJ2-7,TRBD1,TRBV6-1,.,TGTGCCAGCAGCAAAACCCGGACAGGGGTAATCGAGCAGTACTTC,CASSKTRTGVIEQYF
TRBJ2-1,.,TRBV24-1,many,TGTGCCACCAGTGATGGACCACTGGGGGAGCAGTTCTTC,CATSDGPLGEQFF
TRBJ1-1,.,TRBV27,.,TGTGCCAGCAGTCCGATCGACCCGAACACTGAAGCTTTCTTT,CASSPIDPNTEAFF